A single T cell receptor beta chain is shown here with its context. The antigen is not known. These data come from a study of PD-1 blockade in classical Hodgkin lymphoma. On the study more broadly: With a 2-week interval, patients received intravenous nivolumab at 3 mg/kg.

Using immunoSEQ multiplex PCR, the repertoire was profiled, and TCRdb retains in-frame clones only, with some absent. The table shows roughly 97,000 clones, with 75% to 90% occurring only once. Study results and caveats: Reports described newly diagnosed patients as having lower baseline TCR diversity than healthy donors.

Looked up from germline, CDR1 is SGDLS and CDR2 is YYNGEE. Trimming cost V 0 bases and J 6 bases; bases outside gene matches: 8. The CDR3 extends over 16 amino acids. Every patient experienced relapse after autologous stem cell transplantation, and brentuximab vedotin exposure varied. J is TRBJ2-2 and V is TRBV9; 7 bases are shared with TRBD2. Here the sequenced sample was peripheral blood mononuclear cells (PBMCs), taken at baseline. The source of this sequence is a human donor with classical Hodgkin lymphoma. The CDR3 region has the DNA TGTGCCAGCAGCGTAGGCGGGAGAATTGGGTCCGGGGAGCTGTTTTTT. Encoded protein: CASSVGGRIGSGELFF.